Listed here are 11 T cell receptor beta chains from one sample, sequenced in a study of T cells in localized non-small cell lung cancer. Libraries were prepared by immunoSEQ multiplex PCR; TCRdb keeps only in-frame clonotypes and omits some of them. Of fewer than 40,000 clones in the sample, about nine tenths were seen once. The sequencing here drew on peripheral blood mononuclear cells, taken before any cancer treatment. These receptors were collected from a man aged 40-75 years with stage III lung adenocarcinoma.

The rearrangement links TRBV27 to TRBJ1-5; 9 bases are a match to TRBD1. Trimming cost V 4 bases and J 7 bases; bases outside gene matches: 14. Germline CDR1 MNHEY, CDR2 SMNVEV (reference sequence). This CDR3 has 17 residues. The CDR3 sequence: CASSSYTGTGINQPQHF. The CDR3 nucleotides read TGTGCCAGCAGTTCGTATACTGGGACAGGGATTAACCAGCCCCAGCATTTT.

This sequence joins TRBV6-1 and TRBJ1-2; D gene unclear. The V end was cut by 7 bases, the J end by 4 bases, with 10 bases between. The CDR3 totals 12 residues. The germline gives CDR1 MNHNS, CDR2 SASEGT. The CDR3 reads CASTGRFYGYTF. For the CDR3, the DNA is TGTGCCAGCACCGGACGGTTCTATGGCTACACCTTC.

The chain carries TRBV9 and TRBJ1-4; perhaps TRBD1 as D (6 bases). Looked up from germline, CDR1 is SGDLS and CDR2 is YYNGEE. Trimming took 4 bases from V and 4 from J, leaving 14 bases between them. This CDR3 is built from 15 residues. CDR3 protein: CASSKHRDNNEKLFF. The CDR3 DNA sequence: TGTGCCAGCAGCAAACACCGGGACAATAATGAAAAACTGTTTTTT.

The chain recombines TRBV5-3 with TRBJ2-3, with TRBD1 matching over 10 bases. TRBV5-3 is annotated as an ORF whose role is uncertain. V trimming: 4 bases; J trimming: 4 bases; junction bases outside the gene matches: 6. The CDR3 runs 15 residues. The CDR3: CARSGDRGPADTQYF. DNA of the CDR3: TGTGCCAGAAGCGGAGACAGGGGGCCGGCAGATACGCAGTATTTT.

This clone was found once. This chain links TRBV7-9 with TRBJ2-5, with 10 bases matching TRBD1. The V gene's germline CDR1 is SEHNR and CDR2 FQNEAQ (reference sequence). V dropped 5 bases and J dropped 1; count of bases not matched to a gene: 7. This CDR3 is 16 amino acids long. CDR3 amino acids: CASSQTGGLTQETQYF. For the CDR3, the DNA is TGTGCCAGCAGCCAGACAGGGGGCCTAACCCAAGAGACCCAGTACTTC.

This clone was found a few times. This chain uses TRBV12-5 with TRBJ2-7; the D gene is possibly TRBD1 (5 bases). The CDR3 covers 12 residues. Looked up from germline, CDR1 is LGHNT and CDR2 is FRNRAP. V lost 9 bases and J 3 bases, leaving 12 bases between the germline ends. The CDR3 DNA reads as TGTGCTAGCTTGTTCGACAGCTACGAGCAGTACTTC. Protein sequence: CASLFDSYEQYF.

The rearrangement links TRBV7-6 to TRBJ2-3; no reliable D call. Trimming took off 4 bases at V and 9 bases at J, with 23 bases between the two ends. Germline CDR1 is SGHVS and CDR2 is FNYEAQ. The CDR3 loop spans 16 amino acids. The DNA of the CDR3 is TGTGCCAGCAGCTCCCGTGTCCCCGTCCTCACCCCGACGCAGTATTTT. It specifies CASSSRVPVLTPTQYF.

This chain uses TRBV7-2 with TRBJ1-3; the D is unclear. Germline CDR1 SGHTA, CDR2 FQGNSA. V was trimmed by 6 bases and J by 0 bases, leaving 9 bases between them. CDR3 size: 14 residues. The CDR3 DNA sequence: TGTGCCAGCAGGTTGGGTCCCTCTGGAAACACCATATATTTT. Translated, it gives CASRLGPSGNTIYF.

V gene TRBV27 combines with J gene TRBJ2-3, with 11 positions matching TRBD2. Germline CDR1 reads MNHEY; CDR2 reads SMNVEV (reference sequence). The CDR3 extends over 15 amino acids. After removal of 6 bases from V and 6 bases from J, the junction contained 8 bases not matched to a gene. Here the CDR3 reads CASSPPSGGPDTQYF. CDR3 in DNA: TGTGCCAGCAGCCCTCCTAGCGGGGGGCCGGATACGCAGTATTTT.

V usage is TRBV5-1 and J usage is TRBJ1-5, with D maybe TRBD1 (6 bases). The CDR3 totals 15 residues. Germline CDR1 reads SGHRS; CDR2 reads YFSETQ. V was trimmed by 3 bases and J by 3 bases, leaving 13 bases between them. CDR3 in amino acids: CASSSDGQLNQPQHF. As DNA, the CDR3 is TGCGCCAGCAGCTCCGACGGACAGCTCAATCAGCCCCAGCATTTT. Complete variable domain (other parts from reference TRBV5-1 and TRBJ1-5): KAGVTQTPRYLIKTRGQQVTLSCSPISGHRSVSWYQQTPGQGLQFLFEYFSETQRNKGNFPGRFSGRQFSNSRSEMNVSTLELGDSALYLCASSSDGQLNQPQHFGDGTRLSIL.

The rearrangement links TRBV7-2 to TRBJ2-2; D call uncertain. The length of the CDR3 is 16 residues. V was shortened by 1 base and J by 0 bases, with 9 bases between the two germline ends. The V gene's germline CDR1 is SGHTA and CDR2 FQGNSA. Written as DNA, the CDR3 is TGTGCCAGCAGCTTAGGAAGGGCAGCGAACACCGGGGAGCTGTTTTTT. It translates to CASSLGRAANTGELFF.